This T cell receptor (beta chain) appears in the sequencing data of a study of blood T cell repertoires in COVID-19. Original processing notes: Estimates of nucleated cell counts were drawn from the amplification of reference gene primers. The repertoire was sequenced with immunoSEQ multiplex PCR; TCRdb's copy has only in-frame clones and lacks some. V and J calls and clone size come straight from that table; D and trimming were deduced from the DNA. In the table there are fewer than 250,000 clones, 75% to 85% of which are singletons. Material: peripheral blood. The TCR was taken from a human donor in a cohort sampled during active COVID-19.

CDR3 nucleotide sequence: TGTGCCAGCAGCCCCCTTTGGCAGGCGGGCCCCTACGAGCAGTACTTC. Protein product: CASSPLWQAGPYEQYF. V usage is TRBV14 and J usage is TRBJ2-7; tentative D call: TRBD2 (5 bases). The V gene lost 4 bases and the J gene lost 2 bases, with 18 bases spanning the gap. Germline V gene lookup returns CDR1 SGHDN and CDR2 FVKESK. The CDR3 totals 16 residues.